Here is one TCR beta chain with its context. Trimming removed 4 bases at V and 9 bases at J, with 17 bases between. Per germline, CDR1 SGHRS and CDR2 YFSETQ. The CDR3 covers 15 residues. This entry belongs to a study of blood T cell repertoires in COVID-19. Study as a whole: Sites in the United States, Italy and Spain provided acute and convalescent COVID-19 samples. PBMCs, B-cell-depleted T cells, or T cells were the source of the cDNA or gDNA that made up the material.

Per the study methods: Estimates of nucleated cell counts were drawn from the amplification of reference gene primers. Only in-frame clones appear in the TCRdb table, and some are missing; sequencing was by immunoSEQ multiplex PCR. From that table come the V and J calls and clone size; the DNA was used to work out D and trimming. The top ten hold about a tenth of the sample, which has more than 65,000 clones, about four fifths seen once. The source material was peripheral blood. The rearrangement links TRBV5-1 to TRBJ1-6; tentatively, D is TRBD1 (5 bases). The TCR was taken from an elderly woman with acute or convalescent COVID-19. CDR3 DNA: TGCGCCAGCAGCGGTACGCTAGACGGGGGTTCACCCCTCCACTTT. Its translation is CASSGTLDGGSPLHF.